These 28 T cell receptor beta chains were sequenced from one sample in a study of somatic mutations in cytotoxic T cells in rheumatoid arthritis. Profiling relied on immunoSEQ multiplex PCR, and the TCRdb table lists in-frame clones only, not all of them. The profile shows 15,000 or so clones, just over 90% of them singletons. The source material was CD4+ T cells sorted from blood. The receptors were gathered from a man between 70 and 80 years old with rheumatoid arthritis.

This sequence joins TRBV9 and TRBJ2-3, with 7 positions matching TRBD1. Looked up from germline, CDR1 is SGDLS and CDR2 is YYNGEE. Trimming cost V 0 bases and J 0 bases; bases outside gene matches: 1. The CDR3 has 15 amino acids. CDR3 bases: TGTGCCAGCAGCGTAGGGACAGGTAGCACAGATACGCAGTATTTT. Translating gives CASSVGTGSTDTQYF.

This sequence joins TRBV5-1 and TRBJ2-2; perhaps TRBD2 as D (6 bases). V lost 4 bases and J 4 bases, leaving 14 bases between the germline ends. Germline V gene data show CDR1 as SGHRS and CDR2 as YFSETQ. The CDR3 sequence is 15 residues long. The CDR3 bases are TGCGCCAGCAGCCTGGGACTTGCCCTCACCGGGGAGCTGTTTTTT. It specifies CASSLGLALTGELFF.

The chain uses TRBV7-2 and TRBJ1-5; D ambiguous. The ends were cut back, 5 bases at V and 7 bases at J, with 12 bases in the middle. CDR1 and CDR2 from the germline V gene are SGHTA and FQGNSA. This CDR3 has 13 amino acids. CDR3 protein: CASSERANQPQHF. CDR3 DNA: TGTGCCAGCAGCGAGCGGGCTAACCAGCCCCAGCATTTT.

The gene calls are TRBV27 and TRBJ2-5; 11 nucleotides line up with TRBD2. From germline, CDR1 is MNHEY and CDR2 SMNVEV (reference sequence). V trimming: 3 bases; J trimming: 4 bases; junction bases outside the gene matches: 10. The length of the CDR3 is 17 residues. The CDR3 nucleotides read TGTGCCAGCAGTTTGGGGCCTAGCGGGAGGAGAGGAGAGACCCAGTACTTC. Protein: CASSLGPSGRRGETQYF.

This chain links TRBV6-1 with TRBJ2-5; no definite D call. The ends were cut back, 7 bases at V and 5 bases at J, with 14 bases in the middle. The CDR3 covers 13 residues. Germline V gives CDR1 MNHNS, CDR2 SASEGT. The CDR3: CASTPAVGETQYF. CDR3 in DNA: TGTGCCAGCACGCCCGCGGTTGGTGAGACCCAGTACTTC.

The chain employs TRBV2 and TRBJ2-2; D call uncertain. Germline assignment: CDR1 SNHLY and CDR2 FYNNEI. This CDR3 has 13 amino acids. Trimming removed 3 bases at V and 7 bases at J, with 9 bases between. Here the CDR3 reads CASSERQVGELFF. Here the CDR3 DNA reads TGTGCCAGCAGTGAGCGTCAGGTCGGGGAGCTGTTTTTT.

This chain links TRBV10-3 with TRBJ2-1; TRBD2 is a possible D gene (6 bases). V dropped 9 bases and J dropped 8 bases, with 20 bases sitting between them. The CDR3 covers 14 residues. Per the germline V gene, CDR1 is ENHRY and CDR2 is SYGVKD. CDR3 loop: CAIGGASVGHEQFF. In nucleotides, the CDR3 is TGTGCCATAGGAGGAGCTAGCGTCGGCCATGAGCAGTTCTTC.

Comments on this clone: The sample has other DNA sequences that encode this CDR3 too. This chain joins TRBV7-8 and TRBJ2-7; 10 bases agree with TRBD2. The CDR3 extends over 16 amino acids. J lost 1 base, V lost 5 bases, and 8 bases had no gene match. From germline, CDR1 is SGHVS and CDR2 FQNEAQ. CDR3 nucleotides: TGTGCCAGCAGCGCCAGACTAGCGGGCTTATCCTACGAGCAGTACTTC. This codes for CASSARLAGLSYEQYF.

This chain joins TRBV2 and TRBJ2-1; 7 nucleotides match TRBD1. The CDR3 spans 14 residues. Germline CDR1 and CDR2: SNHLY and FYNNEI. V was pared by 1 base and J by 6 bases, with 3 bases of the junction left unmatched. CDR3 nucleotide sequence: TGTGCCAGCAGTGAAGTCCGGGACAGCAATGAGCAGTTCTTC. This gives the protein CASSEVRDSNEQFF.

This rearrangement joins TRBV28 to TRBJ2-7, with D maybe TRBD2 (5 bases). The CDR3 runs 19 residues. The germline gives CDR1 MDHEN, CDR2 SYDVKM. V was trimmed by 8 bases and J by 3 bases, leaving 32 bases between them. The CDR3 region is CASGSTPWFGENDNYEQYF. The CDR3 DNA is TGTGCCAGCGGATCAACCCCGTGGTTCGGGGAAAATGACAACTACGAGCAGTACTTC.

The chain couples TRBV28 to TRBJ2-2; 8 nucleotides agree with TRBD1. Germline V lookup: CDR1 MDHEN, CDR2 SYDVKM. With V trimmed by 8 bases and J by 5 bases, 16 bases remained unmatched. This CDR3 is built from 17 residues. The CDR3 nucleotides read TGTGCCAGCTTTAAAGACCGGGACAGGATTGTAACCGGGGAGCTGTTTTTT. Translation gives CASFKDRDRIVTGELFF.

The chain combines TRBV30 with TRBJ1-4; D unresolved. The ends were cut back, 4 bases at V and 0 bases at J, with 3 bases in the middle. CDR1 and CDR2 from the germline V gene are GTSNPN and SVGIG (reference sequence). This CDR3 has 12 residues. CDR3 sequence: CAWTATNEKLFF. DNA for the CDR3: TGTGCCTGGACAGCAACTAATGAAAAACTGTTTTTT.

The rearrangement links TRBV30 to TRBJ1-3; 8 bases map to TRBD1. The germline V gene encodes CDR1 GTSNPN and CDR2 SVGIG (reference sequence). V was pared by 0 bases and J by 3 bases, with 7 bases of the junction left unmatched. This CDR3 is 16 amino acids long. This CDR3 is CAWSVPDRGVGNTIYF. In DNA, the CDR3 is TGTGCCTGGAGTGTACCCGACAGGGGAGTTGGAAACACCATATATTTT. The whole variable domain, filled in from reference TRBV30 and TRBJ1-3, reads SQTIHQWPATLVQPVGSPLSLECTVEGTSNPNLYWYRQAAGRGLQLLFYSVGIGQISSEVPQNLSASRPQDRQFILSSKKLLLSDSGFYLCAWSVPDRGVGNTIYFGEGSWLTVV.

The chain recombines TRBV2 with TRBJ2-4, with 8 bases that match TRBD1. Per germline, CDR1 SNHLY and CDR2 FYNNEI. The V and J ends lost 3 bases and 9 bases, in that order; junction bases with no gene match: 4. This CDR3 has 13 amino acids. The CDR3 DNA reads as TGTGCCAGCAGTGACAGGGGGCTCGGCATTCAGTACTTC. Translated: CASSDRGLGIQYF.

The genes are TRBV14 and TRBJ2-3; TRBD1 matches 7 bases. The V segment lost 4 bases and the J segment 4 bases; nucleotides outside the gene matches: 5. The CDR3 consists of 14 residues. Germline V gives CDR1 SGHDN, CDR2 FVKESK. The CDR3 region has the DNA TGTGCCAGCAGCCCGACAGGGATGGCAGATACGCAGTATTTT. Its protein product is CASSPTGMADTQYF.

The chain uses TRBV4-1 and TRBJ2-2; TRBD2 matches 8 bases. The trim removed 2 bases at V and 3 bases at J, leaving 5 bases unmatched. The CDR3 consists of 16 residues. The germline V gene has CDR1 MGHRA and CDR2 YSYEKL. The CDR3 region is CASSQYRAGDTGELFF. DNA of the CDR3: TGCGCCAGCAGCCAATATCGAGCGGGAGACACCGGGGAGCTGTTTTTT.

The rearrangement links TRBV28 to TRBJ2-1; TRBD2 agrees at 9 bases. V was clipped by 2 bases and J by 4 bases; unmatched bases: 3. CDR3 length: 15 residues. Germline V gives CDR1 MDHEN, CDR2 SYDVKM. CDR3 nucleotides: TGTGCCAGCAGTTTAGCGGGAGGGTGGTACAATGAGCAGTTCTTC. Amino acid sequence: CASSLAGGWYNEQFF.

The chain carries TRBV5-6 and TRBJ2-1; possibly TRBD1 for D (5 bases). The germline gives CDR1 SGHDT, CDR2 YYEEEE. With 2 bases removed from V and 4 bases from J, the gap between germline ends came to 7 bases. This CDR3 contains 13 residues. CDR3 in DNA: TGTGCCAGCAGCTTCAACAGGTACAATGAGCAGTTCTTC. Protein product: CASSFNRYNEQFF.

The chain couples TRBV27 to TRBJ1-2; TRBD1 might be the D (6 bases). The CDR3 sequence is 15 residues long. The ends were cut back, 2 bases at V and 2 bases at J, with 12 bases in the middle. Germline lookup yields CDR1 MNHEY and CDR2 SMNVEV (reference sequence). In DNA, the CDR3 is TGTGCCAGCAGTTTAGAGGGCAGGGGAAACTATGGCTACACCTTC. Translating it yields CASSLEGRGNYGYTF.

The V and J genes are TRBV7-3 and TRBJ2-3; 7 nucleotides align to TRBD2. CDR3 length: 15 residues. The germline V gene encodes CDR1 SGHTA and CDR2 FQGTGA. The V segment lost 5 bases and the J segment 3 bases; nucleotides outside the gene matches: 8. CDR3: CASSVGGSRTDTQYF. The CDR3 DNA sequence: TGTGCCAGCAGCGTGGGGGGGAGTCGGACAGATACGCAGTATTTT.

The gene calls are TRBV5-1 and TRBJ2-7; TRBD2 matches at 15 bases. The CDR3 has 16 amino acids. Unmatched junction bases numbered 12, after V lost 7 bases and J lost 7 bases. Germline values: CDR1 SGHRS, CDR2 YFSETQ. CDR3 bases: TGCGCCAGCGCGCAGGGAGGACTAGCGGGAGGGGGTGAGCAGTACTTC. It codes for CASAQGGLAGGGEQYF.

This chain links TRBV18 with TRBJ2-2; 9 positions agree with TRBD1. Trimming removed 3 bases from V and 13 bases from J; junction bases left unmatched: 6. Per germline, CDR1 KGHSH and CDR2 LQKENI. The CDR3 length is 13 residues. CDR3 DNA: TGTGCCAGCTCACCGACTTCGGACAGGGGGCTGTTTTTT. Translation: CASSPTSDRGLFF.

The J gene is TRBJ2-4, the V gene TRBV19, with 9 bases that match TRBD1. From germline, CDR1 is LNHDA and CDR2 SQIVND (reference sequence). The V and J ends lost 4 bases and 1 base, in that order; junction bases with no gene match: 2. The CDR3 is made up of 15 amino acids. The CDR3 spells CASSSTGGAKNIQYF. DNA for the CDR3: TGTGCCAGTAGTAGTACAGGGGGCGCCAAAAACATTCAGTACTTC.

This clone was detected only once. The rearrangement joins TRBV7-2 to TRBJ2-4, with D possibly being TRBD2 (5 bases). Trimming removed 1 base at V and 1 base at J, with 17 bases between. Germline V gene data show CDR1 as SGHTA and CDR2 as FQGNSA. The CDR3 length is 18 residues. The CDR3 DNA sequence: TGTGCCAGCAGCTTAGGGCGCGGGTCCACCGGGGCCAAAAACATTCAGTACTTC. It is translated as CASSLGRGSTGAKNIQYF.

This sequence joins TRBV25-1 and TRBJ1-6; 7 bases are a match to TRBD1. Germline assignment: CDR1 MGHDK and CDR2 SYGVNS. With V trimmed by 2 bases and J by 2 bases, 3 bases remained unmatched. The CDR3 spans 16 residues. Written as DNA, the CDR3 is TGTGCCAGCAGTGAAGGGACAGCAACCTATAATTCACCCCTCCACTTT. Residues: CASSEGTATYNSPLHF.

The chain carries TRBV6-5 and TRBJ1-1, with D tentatively TRBD1 (5 bases). The length of the CDR3 is 15 residues. Trimming stripped 2 bases from V and 4 bases from J, with 14 bases between. Germline assignment: CDR1 MNHEY and CDR2 SVGAGI. This chain's CDR3 is CASSYQGFLSTEAFF. CDR3 sequence (DNA): TGTGCCAGCAGTTACCAGGGCTTCCTGAGCACTGAAGCTTTCTTT.

The rearrangement joins TRBV5-6 to TRBJ2-4; 8 bases line up with TRBD1. J lost 0 bases, V lost 5 bases, and 10 bases had no gene match. The CDR3 totals 17 residues. Germline V lookup: CDR1 SGHDT, CDR2 YYEEEE. CDR3 sequence: CASSYLTGVGAKNIQYF. As DNA, the CDR3 is TGTGCCAGCAGTTACCTGACAGGGGTCGGAGCCAAAAACATTCAGTACTTC.

The chain couples TRBV18 to TRBJ1-2; TRBD1 matches at 7 bases. The CDR3 totals 15 residues. Germline V gives CDR1 KGHSH, CDR2 LQKENI. V shed 6 bases, J shed 2 bases, and the junction held 9 bases outside the gene matches. The CDR3 DNA reads TGTGCCAGCTCTCCCGGGACAGCAACGAACTATGGCTACACCTTC. Translation gives CASSPGTATNYGYTF.